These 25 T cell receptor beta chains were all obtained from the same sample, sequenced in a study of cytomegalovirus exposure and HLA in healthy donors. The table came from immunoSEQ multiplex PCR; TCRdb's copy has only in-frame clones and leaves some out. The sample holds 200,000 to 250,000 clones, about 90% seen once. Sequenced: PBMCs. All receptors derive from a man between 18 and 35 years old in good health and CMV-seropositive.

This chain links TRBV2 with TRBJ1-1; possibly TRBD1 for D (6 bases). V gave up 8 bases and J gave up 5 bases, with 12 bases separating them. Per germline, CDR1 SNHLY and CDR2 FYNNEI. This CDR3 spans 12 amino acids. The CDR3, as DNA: TGTGCCAGCCAAGGGGGAAGGACTGAAGCTTTCTTT. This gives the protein CASQGGRTEAFF.

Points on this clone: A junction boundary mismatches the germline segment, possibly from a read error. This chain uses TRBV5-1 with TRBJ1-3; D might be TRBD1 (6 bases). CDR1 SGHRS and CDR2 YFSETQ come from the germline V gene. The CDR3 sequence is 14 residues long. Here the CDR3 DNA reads TGTGCCAGCAGTTGGGAGGGGGCTGGAAACACCATATATTTT. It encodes CASSWEGAGNTIYF.

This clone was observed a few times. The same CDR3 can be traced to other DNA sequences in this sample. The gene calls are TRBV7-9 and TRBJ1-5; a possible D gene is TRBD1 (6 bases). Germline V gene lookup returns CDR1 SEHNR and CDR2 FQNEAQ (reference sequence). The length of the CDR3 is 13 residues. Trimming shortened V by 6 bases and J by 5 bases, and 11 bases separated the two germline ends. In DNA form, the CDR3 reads TGTGCCAGCAGTCTGGGGGCAGATCAGCCCCAGCATTTT. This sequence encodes CASSLGADQPQHF.

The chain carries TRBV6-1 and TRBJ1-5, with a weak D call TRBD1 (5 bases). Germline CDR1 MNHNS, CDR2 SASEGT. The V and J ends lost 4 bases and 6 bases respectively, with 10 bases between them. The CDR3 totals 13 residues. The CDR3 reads CASSGAGIQPQHF. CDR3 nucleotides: TGTGCCAGCAGTGGCGCAGGGATTCAGCCCCAGCATTTT.

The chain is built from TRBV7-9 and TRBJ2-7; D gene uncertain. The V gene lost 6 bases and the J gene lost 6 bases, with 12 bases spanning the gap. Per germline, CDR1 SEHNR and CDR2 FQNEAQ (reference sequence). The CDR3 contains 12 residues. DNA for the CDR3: TGTGCCAGCAGTCCAACTCGGGTCGAGCAGTACTTC. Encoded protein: CASSPTRVEQYF.

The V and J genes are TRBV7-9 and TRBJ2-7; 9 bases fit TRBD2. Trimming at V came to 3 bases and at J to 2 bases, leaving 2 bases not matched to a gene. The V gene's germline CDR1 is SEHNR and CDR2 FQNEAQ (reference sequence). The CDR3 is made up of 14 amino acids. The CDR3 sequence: CASSFAGGPYEQYF. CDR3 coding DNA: TGTGCCAGCAGCTTCGCGGGAGGGCCCTACGAGCAGTACTTC.

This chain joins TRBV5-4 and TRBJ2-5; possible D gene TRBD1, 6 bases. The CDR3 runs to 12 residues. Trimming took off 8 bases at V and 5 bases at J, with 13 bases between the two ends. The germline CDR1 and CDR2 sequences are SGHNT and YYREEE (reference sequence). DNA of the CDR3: TGTGCCAGTCATAACAGGGACGAGACCCAGTACTTC. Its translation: CASHNRDETQYF.

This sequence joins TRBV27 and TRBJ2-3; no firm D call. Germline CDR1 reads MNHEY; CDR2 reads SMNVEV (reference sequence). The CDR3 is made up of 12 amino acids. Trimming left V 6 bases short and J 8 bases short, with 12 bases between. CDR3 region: CASSLIPVTQYF. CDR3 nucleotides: TGTGCCAGCAGCCTAATTCCGGTTACGCAGTATTTT.

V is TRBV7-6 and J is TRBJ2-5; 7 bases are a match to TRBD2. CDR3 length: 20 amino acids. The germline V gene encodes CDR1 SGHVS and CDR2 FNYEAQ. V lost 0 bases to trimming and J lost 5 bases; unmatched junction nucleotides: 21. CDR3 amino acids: CASSLALPTIEGGPWETQYF. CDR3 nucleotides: TGTGCCAGCAGCTTAGCGCTTCCCACTATCGAGGGAGGGCCTTGGGAGACCCAGTACTTC.

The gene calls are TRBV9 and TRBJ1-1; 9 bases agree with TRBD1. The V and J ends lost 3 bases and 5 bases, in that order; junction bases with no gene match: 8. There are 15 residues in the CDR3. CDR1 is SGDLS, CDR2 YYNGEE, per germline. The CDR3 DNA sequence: TGTGCCAGCAGCGGGTCGGACAGGGGATGGACTGAAGCTTTCTTT. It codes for CASSGSDRGWTEAFF. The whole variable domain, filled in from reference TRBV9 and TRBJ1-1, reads DSGVTQTPKHLITATGQRVTLRCSPRSGDLSVYWYQQSLDQGLQFLIQYYNGEERAKGNILERFSAQQFPDLHSELNLSSLELGDSALYFCASSGSDRGWTEAFFGQGTRLTVV.

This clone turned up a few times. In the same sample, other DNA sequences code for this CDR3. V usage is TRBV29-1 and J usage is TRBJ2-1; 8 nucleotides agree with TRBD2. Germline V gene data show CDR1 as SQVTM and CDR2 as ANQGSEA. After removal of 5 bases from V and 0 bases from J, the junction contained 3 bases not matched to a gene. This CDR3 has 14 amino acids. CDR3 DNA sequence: TGCAGCGTTAGCGGGAGCAGCTCCTACAATGAGCAGTTCTTC. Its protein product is CSVSGSSSYNEQFF.

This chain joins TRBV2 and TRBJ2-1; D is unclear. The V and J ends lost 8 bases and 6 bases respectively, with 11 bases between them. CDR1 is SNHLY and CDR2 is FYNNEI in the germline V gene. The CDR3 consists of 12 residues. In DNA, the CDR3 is TGTGCCAGCCAGATGTCGGTCAATGAGCAGTTCTTC. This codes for CASQMSVNEQFF.

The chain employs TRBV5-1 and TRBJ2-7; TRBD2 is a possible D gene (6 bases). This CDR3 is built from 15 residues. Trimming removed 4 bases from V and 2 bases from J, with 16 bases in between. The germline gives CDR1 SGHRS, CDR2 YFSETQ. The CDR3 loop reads CASSQGLTGPYEQYF. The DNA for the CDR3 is TGCGCCAGCAGCCAGGGACTCACTGGCCCCTACGAGCAGTACTTC.

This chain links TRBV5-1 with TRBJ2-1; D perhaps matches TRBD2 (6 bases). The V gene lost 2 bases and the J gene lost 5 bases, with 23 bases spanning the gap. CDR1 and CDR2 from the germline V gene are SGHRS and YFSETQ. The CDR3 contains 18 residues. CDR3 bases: TGCGCCAGCAGCTTCGCCGGCCCGGGTGGGCCGGGAGACAATGAGCAGTTCTTC. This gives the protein CASSFAGPGGPGDNEQFF. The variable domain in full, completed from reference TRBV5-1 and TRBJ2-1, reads KAGVTQTPRYLIKTRGQQVTLSCSPISGHRSVSWYQQTPGQGLQFLFEYFSETQRNKGNFPGRFSGRQFSNSRSEMNVSTLELGDSALYLCASSFAGPGGPGDNEQFFGPGTRLTVL.

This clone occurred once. This CDR3 is CASRPTGLTDTQYF. CDR3 nucleotides: TGTGCCAGCAGACCAACAGGGCTCACAGATACGCAGTATTTT. The chain employs TRBV27 and TRBJ2-3; a weak D match, TRBD1 (6 bases). V shed 6 bases and J shed 2 bases, with 12 bases lying between them. Per the germline V gene, CDR1 is MNHEY and CDR2 is SMNVEV (reference sequence). There are 14 residues in the CDR3.

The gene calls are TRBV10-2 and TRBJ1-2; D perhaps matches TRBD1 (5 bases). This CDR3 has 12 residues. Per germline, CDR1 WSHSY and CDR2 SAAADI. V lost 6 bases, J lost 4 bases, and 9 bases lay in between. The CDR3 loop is CASRGRGYGYTF. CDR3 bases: TGCGCCAGCAGGGGGCGCGGCTATGGCTACACCTTC.

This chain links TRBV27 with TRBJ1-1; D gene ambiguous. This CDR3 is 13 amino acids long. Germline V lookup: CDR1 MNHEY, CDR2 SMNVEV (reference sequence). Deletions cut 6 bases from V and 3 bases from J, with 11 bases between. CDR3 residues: CASSGRLHTEAFF. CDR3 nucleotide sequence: TGTGCCAGCAGCGGGAGATTGCACACTGAAGCTTTCTTT.

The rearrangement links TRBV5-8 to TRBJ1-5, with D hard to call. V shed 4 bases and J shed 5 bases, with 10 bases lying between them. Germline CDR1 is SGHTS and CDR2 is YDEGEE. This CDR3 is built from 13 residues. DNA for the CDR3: TGTGCCAGCAGCCGACGACGGGATCAGCCCCAGCATTTT. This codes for CASSRRRDQPQHF. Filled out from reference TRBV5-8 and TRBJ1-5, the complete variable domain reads EAGVTQSPTHLIKTRGQQATLRCSPISGHTSVYWYQQALGLGLQFLLWYDEGEERNRGNFPPRFSGRQFPNYSSELNVNALELEDSALYLCASSRRRDQPQHFGDGTRLSIL.

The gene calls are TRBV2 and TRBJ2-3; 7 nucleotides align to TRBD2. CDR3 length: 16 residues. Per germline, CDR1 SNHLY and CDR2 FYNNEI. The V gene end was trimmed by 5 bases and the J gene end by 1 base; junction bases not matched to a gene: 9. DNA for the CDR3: TGTGCCAGCAGTAGGGCGGGAGTCCGTCGCACAGATACGCAGTATTTT. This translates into CASSRAGVRRTDTQYF.

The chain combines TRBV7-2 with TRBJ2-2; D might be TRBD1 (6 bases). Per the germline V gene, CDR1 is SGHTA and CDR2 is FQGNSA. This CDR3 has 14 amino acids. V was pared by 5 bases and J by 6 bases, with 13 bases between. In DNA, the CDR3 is TGTGCCAGCAGCCCGAACAGGGATGCCGGGGAGCTGTTTTTT. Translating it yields CASSPNRDAGELFF.

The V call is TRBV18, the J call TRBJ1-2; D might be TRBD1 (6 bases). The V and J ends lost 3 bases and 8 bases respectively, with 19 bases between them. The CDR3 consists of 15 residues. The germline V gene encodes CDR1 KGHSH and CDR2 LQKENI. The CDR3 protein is CASSPELGQGKGYTF. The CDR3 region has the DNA TGTGCCAGCTCACCCGAATTGGGCCAGGGGAAGGGCTACACCTTC. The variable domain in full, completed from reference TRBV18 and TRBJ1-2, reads NAGVMQNPRHLVRRRGQEARLRCSPMKGHSHVYWYRQLPEEGLKFMVYLQKENIIDESGMPKERFSAEFPKEGPSILRIQQVVRGDSAAYFCASSPELGQGKGYTFGSGTRLTVV.

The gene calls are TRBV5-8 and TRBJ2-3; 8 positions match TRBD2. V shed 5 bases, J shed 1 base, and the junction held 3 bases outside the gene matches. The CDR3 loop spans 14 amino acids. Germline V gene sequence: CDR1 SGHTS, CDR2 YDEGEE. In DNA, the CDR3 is TGTGCCAGCAGTATGACTAGCGGCACAGATACGCAGTATTTT. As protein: CASSMTSGTDTQYF.

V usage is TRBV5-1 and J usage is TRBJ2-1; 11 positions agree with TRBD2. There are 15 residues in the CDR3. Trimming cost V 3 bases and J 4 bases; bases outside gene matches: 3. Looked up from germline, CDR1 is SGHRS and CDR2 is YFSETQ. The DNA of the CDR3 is TGCGCCAGCAGCTCCGCTAGCGGGGGGTACAATGAGCAGTTCTTC. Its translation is CASSSASGGYNEQFF.

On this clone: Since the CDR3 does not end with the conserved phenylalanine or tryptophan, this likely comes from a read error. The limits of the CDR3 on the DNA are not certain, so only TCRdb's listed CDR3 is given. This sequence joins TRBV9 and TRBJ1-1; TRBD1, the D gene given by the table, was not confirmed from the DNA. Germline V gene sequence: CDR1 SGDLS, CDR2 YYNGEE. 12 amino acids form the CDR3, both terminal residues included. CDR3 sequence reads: CASSVARETGDA.

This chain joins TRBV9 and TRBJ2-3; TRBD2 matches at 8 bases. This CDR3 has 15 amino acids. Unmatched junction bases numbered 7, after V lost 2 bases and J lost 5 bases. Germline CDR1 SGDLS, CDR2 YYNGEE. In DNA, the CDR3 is TGTGCCAGCAGCGTGACTAGCGTACAAGAAGATACGCAGTATTTT. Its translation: CASSVTSVQEDTQYF. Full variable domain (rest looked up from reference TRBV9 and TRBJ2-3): DSGVTQTPKHLITATGQRVTLRCSPRSGDLSVYWYQQSLDQGLQFLIQYYNGEERAKGNILERFSAQQFPDLHSELNLSSLELGDSALYFCASSVTSVQEDTQYFGPGTRLTVL.